The 30 T cell receptor beta chains given below trace back to one sample, sequenced in a study of vaccination effects on CD4 cells after COVID-19. Following a roughly 10-day culture, CD4+ T cells were purified. TCRdb's table, derived via immunoSEQ multiplex PCR, lists solely in-frame clones and lacks some. The table lists around 56,000 clones, about three quarters of them singletons. Their specific antigens are unknown. The sequences come from CD4+ T cells from PBMCs cultured without peptide, collected before COVID-19 vaccination. The receptors stem from a human donor who received a COVID-19 vaccine.

The chain links TRBV28 to TRBJ1-2; D ambiguous. The germline V and J ends were trimmed by 2 bases and 0 bases, with 7 bases remaining between them. The CDR3 totals 14 residues. Germline V CDR1 and CDR2: MDHEN, SYDVKM. The CDR3 sequence is CASSLEIANYGYTF. The CDR3 nucleotides read TGTGCCAGCAGTTTAGAAATCGCTAACTATGGCTACACCTTC.

The V and J genes are TRBV10-1 and TRBJ2-1; 7 positions match TRBD2. The CDR3 is 14 amino acids. Germline V lookup: CDR1 WNHNN, CDR2 SYGVQD (reference sequence). V shed 0 bases and J 10 bases; nucleotides not matched to a gene: 6. CDR3 nucleotide sequence: TGCGCCAGCAGTGAGTCTGTCGGGGGGAGGGAGCAGTTCTTC. Translation: CASSESVGGREQFF.

In its sample, this clone was seen a few times. The chain employs TRBV30 and TRBJ1-4, with 10 bases that match TRBD1. The J segment lost 6 bases and the V segment lost 5 bases, leaving 3 bases of the junction unmatched. Germline assignment: CDR1 GTSNPN and CDR2 SVGIG (reference sequence). This CDR3 region has 13 residues. The chain's CDR3 is CAWGTGADEKLFF. As DNA, the CDR3 is TGTGCCTGGGGGACAGGGGCGGATGAAAAACTGTTTTTT.

Concerning this clone itself: At the DNA level, this CDR3 is encoded by other sequences in the same sample as well. The V gene is TRBV5-1, the J gene TRBJ1-3, with D possibly matching TRBD1 (6 bases). Germline V gene data show CDR1 as SGHRS and CDR2 as YFSETQ. V lost 4 bases, J lost 2 bases, and 10 bases lay in between. This CDR3 spans 14 amino acids. Here the CDR3 DNA reads TGCGCCAGCAGCCTACAGGGAACTGGAAACACCATATATTTT. Protein: CASSLQGTGNTIYF.

J is TRBJ2-3 and V is TRBV3-1 (or the pseudogene TRBV3-2), with 7 bases matching TRBD1. This CDR3 spans 13 amino acids. Germline-derived CDR1 and CDR2 are LGHDT and YNNKEL (reference sequence). V was pared by 2 bases and J by 5 bases, with 1 base of the junction left unmatched. CDR3 amino acids: CASSQRGQDTQYF. CDR3 in DNA: TGTGCCAGCAGCCAAAGGGGGCAAGATACGCAGTATTTT.

This sequence joins TRBV28 and TRBJ2-1; D is undetermined. This CDR3 comprises 16 residues. V gave up 2 bases and J gave up 4 bases, with 15 bases separating them. CDR1 is MDHEN, CDR2 SYDVKM, per germline. CDR3 DNA: TGTGCCAGCAGTTTAATTAAGATTGGAGTTTACAATGAGCAGTTCTTC. Amino acids: CASSLIKIGVYNEQFF.

The gene calls are TRBV6-4 and TRBJ1-1, with 7 bases lining up with TRBD1. V lost 0 bases to trimming and J lost 6 bases; unmatched junction nucleotides: 10. Germline CDR1 MRHNA, CDR2 SNTAGT. The CDR3 consists of 16 residues. The CDR3 protein is CASSDSGEGAGAEAFF. The CDR3 DNA follows: TGTGCCAGCAGTGACTCGGGAGAGGGGGCAGGGGCTGAAGCTTTCTTT.

The V and J genes are TRBV5-8 and TRBJ2-3, with D perhaps being TRBD1 or TRBD2 (5 bases each). This CDR3 has 18 amino acids. Germline values: CDR1 SGHTS, CDR2 YDEGEE. Trimming pared 7 bases from V and 0 bases from J, leaving 24 bases between. CDR3 residues: CASPISWDGLKSTDTQYF. The CDR3 DNA reads TGTGCCAGCCCCATTTCTTGGGACGGACTTAAAAGCACAGATACGCAGTATTTT.

The chain links TRBV3-1 (or the pseudogene TRBV3-2) to TRBJ2-5; tentatively, D is TRBD2 (5 bases). Germline V gives CDR1 LGHDT, CDR2 YNNKEL (reference sequence). The CDR3 extends over 13 amino acids. V gave up 6 bases and J gave up 4 bases, with 12 bases separating them. The CDR3 DNA reads as TGTGCCAGCAGGCAGCCTAGCCGAGAGACCCAGTACTTC. This codes for CASRQPSRETQYF.

The J gene is TRBJ1-2, the V gene TRBV3-1 (or the pseudogene TRBV3-2); tentatively, D is TRBD1 (5 bases). The CDR3 runs 17 residues. In germline, CDR1 is LGHDT, CDR2 YNNKEL (reference sequence). Trimming removed 5 bases from V and 0 bases from J, with 19 bases in between. CDR3 DNA: TGTGCCAGCAGCACTCACTCAAACAGGCTCGCTAACTATGGCTACACCTTC. Amino acids: CASSTHSNRLANYGYTF.

The V call is TRBV23-1, the J call TRBJ2-7; tentatively, D is TRBD2 (6 bases). TRBV23-1 is treated as an ORF (open reading frame) with a function not yet certain. Trimming took off 0 bases at V and 8 bases at J, with 14 bases between the two ends. The CDR3 consists of 14 residues. In DNA, the CDR3 is TGCGCCAGCAGTCAATCCCCCTGGAGGGGCAAGCAGTACGTC. This encodes CASSQSPWRGKQYV.

The rearrangement joins TRBV12-3 or TRBV12-4 to TRBJ1-3, with D unclear. The CDR3 covers 13 residues. V was clipped by 6 bases and J by 4 bases, with 10 bases between them. CDR3 sequence reads: CASSRQEGNTIYF. In DNA, the CDR3 is TGTGCCAGCAGCCGGCAGGAGGGAAACACCATATATTTT.

V usage is TRBV19 and J usage is TRBJ1-2, with D uncertain. CDR1 is LNHDA and CDR2 is SQIVND in the germline V gene (reference sequence). Trimming stripped 3 bases from V and 5 bases from J, with 16 bases between. CDR3 length: 15 residues. CDR3 DNA: TGTGCCAGTAGTATCAGTTCACGAGGATCTTATGGCTACACCTTC. Its protein is CASSISSRGSYGYTF.

The chain combines TRBV18 with TRBJ2-5; D is ambiguous. Per germline, CDR1 KGHSH and CDR2 LQKENI. V shed 2 bases and J shed 5 bases, with 9 bases lying between them. The CDR3 is made up of 13 amino acids. The CDR3 DNA reads as TGTGCCAGCTCACCAGGAGATTGGGAGACCCAGTACTTC. This sequence encodes CASSPGDWETQYF. The full variable domain, with the rest looked up from reference TRBV18 and TRBJ2-5, is NAGVMQNPRHLVRRRGQEARLRCSPMKGHSHVYWYRQLPEEGLKFMVYLQKENIIDESGMPKERFSAEFPKEGPSILRIQQVVRGDSAAYFCASSPGDWETQYFGPGTRLLVL.

The V gene is TRBV3-1 (or the pseudogene TRBV3-2), the J gene TRBJ1-5; a possible D gene is TRBD1 (5 bases). Per the germline V gene, CDR1 is LGHDT and CDR2 is YNNKEL (reference sequence). This CDR3 contains 15 residues. V was trimmed by 1 base and J by 6 bases, leaving 13 bases between them. CDR3 in DNA: TGTGCCAGCAGCCAAGTCCCAGGGAACCTTCAGCCCCAGCATTTT. As protein: CASSQVPGNLQPQHF.

V is TRBV28 and J is TRBJ2-5, with D tentatively TRBD2 (5 bases). The CDR3 is made up of 12 amino acids. Germline V gene data show CDR1 as MDHEN and CDR2 as SYDVKM. V was trimmed by 5 bases and J by 5 bases, leaving 9 bases between them. CDR3 nucleotide sequence: TGTGCCAGCAGTCTTAGCGCGGAGACCCAGTACTTC. Translation gives CASSLSAETQYF.

This rearrangement joins TRBV2 to TRBJ1-1; D is perhaps TRBD1 (5 bases). The germline V gene has CDR1 SNHLY and CDR2 FYNNEI. Trimming took 9 bases from V and 4 from J, leaving 15 bases between them. CDR3 length: 13 residues. CDR3 coding DNA: TGTGCCAGTGGGGGGAAATTAGGCACTGAAGCTTTCTTT. Amino acid sequence: CASGGKLGTEAFF.

The CDR3 loop is CATSDFGDRGSNEQFF. The CDR3 bases are TGTGCCACCAGTGATTTTGGGGACAGGGGGAGCAATGAGCAGTTCTTC. This sequence joins TRBV24-1 and TRBJ2-1; 11 bases fit TRBD1. The CDR3 runs to 16 residues. Trimming took 1 base from V and 6 from J; bases not matched to a gene: 4. CDR1 and CDR2 from the germline V gene are KGHDR and SFDVKD.

This clone occurred once. The chain combines TRBV27 with TRBJ2-7; 7 bases line up with TRBD1. Unmatched junction bases numbered 11, after V lost 6 bases and J lost 3 bases. The CDR3 sequence is 15 residues long. Germline values: CDR1 MNHEY, CDR2 SMNVEV (reference sequence). The CDR3 sequence: CASSPYRGPFYEQYV. The CDR3 region has the DNA TGTGCCAGCAGCCCTTACAGGGGCCCTTTCTACGAGCAGTACGTC.

The rearrangement joins TRBV28 to TRBJ2-2; 7 bases align to TRBD2. Trimming cost V 5 bases and J 3 bases; bases outside gene matches: 6. The CDR3 extends over 15 amino acids. The germline CDR1 and CDR2 sequences are MDHEN and SYDVKM. The CDR3 bases are TGTGCCAGCAGTCGTGGCGGGGGATACACCGGGGAGCTGTTTTTT. This sequence encodes CASSRGGGYTGELFF.

The chain is built from TRBV6-4 and TRBJ2-7; 9 nucleotides match TRBD1. CDR1 MRHNA and CDR2 SNTAGT come from the germline V gene. J lost 4 bases, V lost 1 base, and 17 bases had no gene match. This CDR3 is built from 19 residues. The CDR3 nucleotides read TGTGCCAGCAGTGACTACGACAGGGGGGACGCCTCCCTATGTTACGAGCAGTACGTC. It encodes CASSDYDRGDASLCYEQYV.

The chain combines TRBV12-3 or TRBV12-4 with TRBJ1-2; no definite D call. Trimming removed 6 bases from V and 8 bases from J, with 13 bases in between. The CDR3 extends over 12 amino acids. The CDR3 region has the DNA TGTGCCAGCAGGCGCCGACCCGGGGGCTACACCTTC. It yields the protein CASRRRPGGYTF.

The chain uses TRBV7-2 and TRBJ2-1; D tentatively reads TRBD1 or TRBD2 (6 bases each). Trimming removed 3 bases at V and 4 bases at J, with 13 bases between. The germline V gene encodes CDR1 SGHTA and CDR2 FQGNSA. CDR3 length: 15 residues. CDR3 in amino acids: CASSFNPGAYNEQFF. CDR3 nucleotides: TGTGCCAGCAGCTTTAATCCGGGGGCATACAATGAGCAGTTCTTC.

The chain has TRBV6-1 and TRBJ1-3; unclear D gene. CDR1 is MNHNS and CDR2 is SASEGT in the germline V gene. This CDR3 has 16 amino acids. The V end was cut by 2 bases, the J end by 0 bases, with 11 bases between. The CDR3 region has the DNA TGTGCCAGCAGTGAAATTTTTGCCTACTCTGGAAACACCATATATTTT. The encoded protein is CASSEIFAYSGNTIYF.

For this clone: Other DNA sequences in the sample encode the same CDR3. The gene calls are TRBV7-2 and TRBJ2-7; a weak D match, TRBD2 (6 bases). In germline, CDR1 is SGHTA, CDR2 FQGNSA. With 1 base removed from V and 5 bases from J, the gap between germline ends came to 15 bases. The CDR3 extends over 15 amino acids. Here the CDR3 DNA reads TGTGCCAGCAGCTTAGATTATGCGACTAGGAACGAGCAGTACGTC. Its translation is CASSLDYATRNEQYV.

V and J are TRBV28 and TRBJ1-2, with D tentatively TRBD1 (6 bases). V lost 4 bases, J lost 6 bases, and 18 bases lay in between. Germline assignment: CDR1 MDHEN and CDR2 SYDVKM. This CDR3 has 15 amino acids. In DNA form, the CDR3 reads TGTGCCAGCAGTTCAACAGGGATAAGCGATCATGGCTACACCTTC. Its protein is CASSSTGISDHGYTF.

This clone was found once. The chain joins TRBV3-1 (or the pseudogene TRBV3-2) to TRBJ1-6; D is uncertain. The CDR3 consists of 12 residues. V was trimmed by 6 bases and J by 10 bases, leaving 10 bases between them. Looked up from germline, CDR1 is LGHDT and CDR2 is YNNKEL (reference sequence). The CDR3 nucleotides read TGTGCCAGCAGTTTTAGGGCCTCACCCCTCCACTTT. It codes for CASSFRASPLHF.

This chain uses TRBV13 with TRBJ2-4, with D perhaps TRBD1 or TRBD2 (5 bases each). Trimming stripped 5 bases from V and 0 bases from J, with 14 bases between. This CDR3 region has 16 residues. Germline loops: CDR1 PRHDT, CDR2 FYEKMQ (reference sequence). In nucleotides, the CDR3 is TGTGCCAGCAGCCCACAGCCGAGGGGAGCCAAAAACATTCAGTACTTC. Amino acid sequence: CASSPQPRGAKNIQYF.

V usage is TRBV24-1 and J usage is TRBJ2-5; TRBD2 matches 7 bases. The germline CDR1 and CDR2 sequences are KGHDR and SFDVKD. The CDR3 is 15 amino acids. The junction had 5 bases not matched to a gene; V was cut back by 3 bases and J by 2 bases. The CDR3 DNA follows: TGTGCCACCAGTGATGCGGGGGTCCCTCAAGAGACCCAGTACTTC. Amino acids: CATSDAGVPQETQYF.

This sequence joins TRBV24-1 and TRBJ2-5, with 10 bases aligning to TRBD1. J was trimmed by 5 bases and V by 3 bases; bases with no gene match: 8. This CDR3 has 16 residues. Germline V lookup: CDR1 KGHDR, CDR2 SFDVKD. The DNA of the CDR3 is TGTGCCACCAGTGATACCCGACAGGGGGCAGGCGAGACCCAGTACTTC. Protein product: CATSDTRQGAGETQYF.